This is a list of T cell receptor beta chains from one sample in a study of CD8 T cells in acute hepatitis C reinfection. Produced via immunoSEQ multiplex PCR; TCRdb's table is partial and in-frame only. The sample records around 36,000 clones, 70% to 90% being singletons. Input material: naive CD8+ T cells from PBMCs. The source is a woman younger than 30 who spontaneously cleared hepatitis C infection. Both conserved end residues are trimmed from each CDR3. The order of the fields is V gene, J gene, clone size, CDR3 protein. Only part of the rows carry a size: once, few, many, or a class if the clone is expanded.

V gene: TRBV5-4
J gene: TRBJ2-3
clone size: -
CDR3 protein: ASSLGADTQY

V gene: TRBV14
J gene: TRBJ2-2
clone size: once
CDR3 protein: ASSQEYSSWSPSNTGELF

V gene: TRBV30
J gene: TRBJ2-2
clone size: few
CDR3 protein: AWSVPPESTGELF

V gene: TRBV25-1
J gene: TRBJ2-3
clone size: -
CDR3 protein: ASSEYRESDTQY

V gene: TRBV30
J gene: TRBJ1-1
clone size: few
CDR3 protein: AWGQGTEAF

V gene: TRBV27
J gene: TRBJ1-2
clone size: -
CDR3 protein: ASSLQGSYGYT

V gene: TRBV4-1
J gene: TRBJ2-4
clone size: once
CDR3 protein: ASSPKSIGAFLAKNIQY

V gene: TRBV5-5
J gene: TRBJ1-1
clone size: -
CDR3 protein: ASSLSSRFDLGNTEAF

V gene: TRBV15
J gene: TRBJ1-1
clone size: -
CDR3 protein: ATSMGGTEAF

V gene: TRBV5-6
J gene: TRBJ2-7
clone size: once
CDR3 protein: ASSFTGLAGPEEQY

V gene: TRBV27
J gene: TRBJ2-4
clone size: -
CDR3 protein: ASSLSTGRNIQY

V gene: TRBV7-9
J gene: TRBJ2-7
clone size: -
CDR3 protein: ASSHMDPDGEQY

V gene: TRBV27
J gene: TRBJ2-2
clone size: few
CDR3 protein: ATKVADPADGELF

V gene: TRBV5-4
J gene: TRBJ2-7
clone size: once
CDR3 protein: ASSQRSKLAGDYEQY